The entry below describes one T cell receptor (beta chain). Its antigen is currently unknown. The sample belongs to a study of monozygotic twins with inflammatory bowel disease. Template switching introduced UMIs that contain a 6-nucleotide sample barcode. Using the 5' RACE reads, TCRdb records one entry per CDR3 protein without DNA. Its listing shows some 90,000 distinct CDR3 sequences. CDR3 length: 19 amino acids. The germline CDR1 and CDR2 sequences are DFQATT and SNEGSKA (reference sequence). Blood was drawn once per donor, and each sample measured around 2.6 ml. Findings and caveats of the study: Immunosuppressive treatment differences may have increased patient repertoire variability.

The gene calls are TRBV20-1 and TRBJ2-3; TCRdb picks TRBD2, but there is no DNA to check that call. The sequenced material came from blood. The sequence was collected from a human donor with ulcerative colitis or Crohn's disease, or a healthy co-twin of an affected twin (not recorded which). Here the CDR3 reads CSARSLGLAGGPPTDTQYF.